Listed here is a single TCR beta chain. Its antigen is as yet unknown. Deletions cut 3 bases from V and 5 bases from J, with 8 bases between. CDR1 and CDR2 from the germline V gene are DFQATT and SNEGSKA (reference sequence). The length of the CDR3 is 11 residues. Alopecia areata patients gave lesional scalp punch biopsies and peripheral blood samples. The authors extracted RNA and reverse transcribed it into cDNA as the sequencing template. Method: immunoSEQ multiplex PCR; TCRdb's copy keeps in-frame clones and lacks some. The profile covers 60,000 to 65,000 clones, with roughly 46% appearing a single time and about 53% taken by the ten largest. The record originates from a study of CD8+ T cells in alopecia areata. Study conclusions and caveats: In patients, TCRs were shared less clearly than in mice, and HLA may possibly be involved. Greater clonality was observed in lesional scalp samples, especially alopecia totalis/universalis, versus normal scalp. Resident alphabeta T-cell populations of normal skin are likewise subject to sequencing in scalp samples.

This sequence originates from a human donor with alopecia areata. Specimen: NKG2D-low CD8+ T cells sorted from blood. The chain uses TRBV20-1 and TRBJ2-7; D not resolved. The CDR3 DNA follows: TGCAGTGCTAGTCCGGGCCACGAGCAGTACTTC. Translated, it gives CSASPGHEQYF.